Here is one TCR beta chain with its context. Its specific antigen is unknown. The record has no base qualities; no much larger clone is one base away. This entry comes from a study of T cell changes during pregnancy in multiple sclerosis (dated by TCRdb to 2018 to 2020). Background for the entire study: The study examined how the T cell repertoire changed over the course of pregnancy in women with multiple sclerosis.

Based on the germline V gene, the CDR1 and CDR2 sequences are SGHTA and FQGNSA. The CDR3 sequence holds 12 residues, the cysteine and phenylalanine included. The entry retains the CDR3 DNA only, 36 bases that are in frame from base 1. Trimming at the junction amounts to 8 bases on V and 7 bases on J, and the germline ends lie 14 bases apart. Preparation of the library involved the immunoSEQ multiplex PCR assay. The clones in this table, taken by TCRdb from immuneACCESS, are in-frame only. Not every clone is retained; where verified, under half of the shortfall comes from an unresolved V gene, and the cause of the rest is unknown. Counted in this sample were around 43,000 clones; 85% to 90% of them appeared once. Together, the top ten hold 1% to 1.5% of the sample.

The receptor was derived from a female donor with multiple sclerosis, enrolled in a pregnancy study. Recombination joined TRBV7-2 with TRBJ1-2; the D gene lacks a confident call. The material was CD4+ T cells from peripheral blood mononuclear cells, obtained in the first trimester of pregnancy. The bases read TGTGCCAGCTTGGCATATAGAGGTGGCTACACCTTC. The encoded protein is CASLAYRGGYTF.